This T cell receptor (beta chain) appears in the sequencing data of a study of memory CD4+ T cells and cytomegalovirus serostatus. Study information: Of the healthy Belgian adults, fewer than 10 were CMV seropositive and 20 to 30 seronegative. Findings and limits, study-wide: Repertoires predicted CMV serostatus with median bootstrapped AUC of about 0.96.

Single viable CD3+CD4+CD8-CD45RO+ cells were sorted as the memory CD4+ T cells. CMV serostatus came from serum IgG against pp150, pp28, p38, p52. CD4+ T cells were isolated by positive magnetic selection. In its sample, this clone was seen a few times. Its antigen remains unknown. Data came from immunoSEQ multiplex PCR; TCRdb stores just in-frame clones and leaves some out. Of some 48,000 clones detected, just under 80% appear once; the ten largest clones hold approximately 0.85%. V gave up 6 bases and J gave up 7 bases, with 16 bases separating them. Germline V gene lookup returns CDR1 MNHNS and CDR2 SASEGT. The CDR3 loop spans 15 amino acids.

This receptor was taken from an adult in good health and CMV-seronegative. The rearrangement uses TRBV6-1 and TRBJ1-6, with D possibly being TRBD1 (5 bases). What was sequenced was memory CD4+ T cells from blood. DNA of the CDR3: TGTGCCAGCAGGGGGCAAGGCAGGGCAAATTCACCCCTCCACTTT. Translating gives CASRGQGRANSPLHF.